The subject of this entry is one T cell receptor (beta chain). Its target is not known. According to the study, TCR beta libraries were built with iRepertoire HTBI primers and CDR3-region Arm-PCR. TCRdb recomputed calls from the multiplex PCR reads with MiXCR, one row per CDR3 protein. The sample consists of around 400,000 distinct CDR3 sequences, 21% of them appearing once. The data originate from a study of regulatory T cells in long-lasting Graves disease. Study results and limitations: Persistent Graves' patients showed less TCR diversity than newly diagnosed ones. Persistent disease preferred TRBV28, TRBJ1-2 and TRBJ2-5. Fewer public clonotypes were shared by new patients (around 960) than by persistent patients (roughly 2,600).

CDR3 length: 14 residues. The V gene end was trimmed by 3 bases and the J gene end by 4 bases; junction bases not matched to a gene: 6. CDR1 and CDR2 (germline): DFQATT, SNEGSKA (reference sequence). Time point indicated: persistent/refractory GD, antithyroid drugs over 5 years with positive TRAb. Making the TCR library involved RNA that had been extracted from PBMCs. This TCR derives from a female donor with Graves disease. The starting material was peripheral blood mononuclear cells (PBMCs), obtained when the disease was refractory, from a patient treated with antithyroid drugs. The gene calls are TRBV20-1 and TRBJ1-1; 9 bases are a match to TRBD1. Written as DNA, the CDR3 is TGCAGTGCTAGCCCCGGGACAGGGCTCACTGAAGCTTTCTTT. Protein sequence: CSASPGTGLTEAFF.